The rows below give T cell receptor beta chains drawn from one sample of a study of T-cell memory formation after mild COVID-19. TCRdb redid the calling of the 5' RACE reads with MiXCR, one entry per CDR3 protein. The sample contains around 410,000 distinct CDR3 sequences, about 22% of which appear only once. Input material: PBMCs or a T cell subset sorted from them (not recorded which). These receptors were collected from an adult woman who had mild COVID-19 (a few samples of this study predate the infection). Cell type and time point are not known. Each CDR3 is given with its conserved first and last residue. The D gene is left open where the match is weak. Clone size is given for some rows only: seen once, a few or many times, or a class if the clone is expanded.

clone size | J gene | V gene | D gene | CDR3 protein | CDR3 DNA
- | TRBJ1-1 | TRBV4-1 | TRBD1 | CASTRGTGRTEAFF | TGCGCCAGCACCCGGGGGACAGGGAGAACTGAAGCTTTCTTT
- | TRBJ2-2 | TRBV6-5 | - | CASSYPPAPGELFF | TGTGCCAGCAGTTACCCCCCGGCCCCCGGGGAGCTGTTTTTT
- | TRBJ1-1 | TRBV20-1 | - | CSARLRGSRTEAFF | TGCAGTGCTAGACTCCGGGGGTCCCGCACTGAAGCTTTCTTT
- | TRBJ2-7 | TRBV18 | - | CASSPQGIFYEQYF | TGTGCCAGCTCACCACAGGGGATCTTTTACGAGCAGTACTTC
few | TRBJ2-3 | TRBV7-8 | TRBD1 | CASRIPGQGIPDTQYF | TGTGCCAGCAGAATCCCGGGACAGGGAATTCCAGATACGCAGTATTTT
few | TRBJ2-5 | TRBV5-1 | - | CASSIQGRSEETQYF | TGCGCCAGCAGTATCCAGGGGCGGTCCGAAGAGACCCAGTACTTC
- | TRBJ2-5 | TRBV7-2 | - | CASSPLLRGYQETQYF | TGTGCCAGCAGCCCCCTCCTCAGGGGATACCAAGAGACCCAGTACTTC
- | TRBJ2-7 | TRBV5-8 | TRBD1 | CASSLIFSYRGRESGHEQYF | TGTGCCAGCAGCTTGATTTTTTCGTACAGGGGGCGCGAGAGTGGACACGAGCAGTACTTC
few | TRBJ1-5 | TRBV18 | TRBD1 | CASSQGQNQPQHF | TGTGCCAGCTCACAGGGACAGAATCAGCCCCAGCATTTT
- | TRBJ2-3 | TRBV18 | - | CASSPRTSRLTDTQYF | TGTGCCAGCTCACCTAGAACTAGCAGGCTCACAGATACGCAGTATTTT
many | TRBJ1-5 | TRBV12-3/TRBV12-4 | - | CASSLAGDSNQPQHF | TGTGCCAGCAGTTTGGCAGGGGATAGCAATCAGCCCCAGCATTTT
- | TRBJ2-7 | TRBV29-1 | - | CSVSRQGRTYEQYF | TGCAGCGTGAGTCGCCAGGGGAGGACCTACGAGCAGTACTTC
few | TRBJ2-3 | TRBV4-1 | - | CASSRAGGPDTQYF | TGCGCCAGCAGCCGCGCCGGGGGGCCAGATACGCAGTATTTT
many | TRBJ1-2 | TRBV12-3/TRBV12-4 | - | CASSLQGADYGYTF | TGTGCCAGCAGTTTACAAGGAGCTGACTATGGCTACACCTTC
- | TRBJ2-3 | TRBV12-3/TRBV12-4 | - | CASSLRRSSTDTQYF | TGTGCCAGCAGTTTAAGAAGGTCTAGCACAGATACGCAGTATTTT
- | TRBJ1-4 | TRBV7-8 | TRBD1 | CASSLETGTGGGNEKLFF | TGTGCCAGCAGCTTAGAGACCGGGACAGGGGGGGGCAATGAAAAACTGTTTTTT
few | TRBJ2-7 | TRBV6-2/TRBV6-3 | - | CASSRFPEQYF | TGTGCCAGCAGCAGATTCCCCGAGCAGTACTTC
- | TRBJ2-7 | TRBV2 | TRBD2 | CASSDGGASYEQYF | TGTGCCAGCAGTGACGGGGGGGCATCGTACGAGCAGTACTTC
few | TRBJ2-6 | TRBV9 | TRBD1 | CASSAEDRGSGANVLTF | TGTGCCAGCAGCGCCGAGGACAGGGGTTCAGGGGCCAACGTCCTGACTTTC
- | TRBJ2-5 | TRBV5-1 | - | CASSLRPRETQYF | TGCGCCAGCAGCTTGCGGCCCCGGGAGACCCAGTACTTC
few | TRBJ2-1 | TRBV29-1 | TRBD2 | CSVETRLAEDEQFF | TGCAGCGTTGAAACCCGACTAGCGGAGGATGAGCAGTTCTTC
few | TRBJ2-1 | TRBV6-5 | TRBD2 | CASSYSGRDYNEQFF | TGTGCCAGCAGTTACAGCGGGAGAGACTACAATGAGCAGTTCTTC
few | TRBJ2-7 | TRBV5-1 | - | CASSLGSVLGTAPEEQYF | TGCGCCAGCAGCTTGGGGTCGGTATTGGGCACGGCCCCGGAGGAGCAGTACTTC
few | TRBJ2-2 | TRBV7-3 | TRBD2 | CASSDPGRTGELFF | TGTGCCAGCAGCGACCCCGGGAGGACCGGGGAGCTGTTTTTT
- | TRBJ1-2 | TRBV5-4 | TRBD1 | CASSPPGDRGYTF | TGTGCCAGCAGCCCTCCAGGGGACAGGGGATACACCTTC
few | TRBJ1-1 | TRBV18 | - | CASSPITREWTEAFF | TGTGCCAGCTCACCAATCACTAGGGAGTGGACTGAAGCTTTCTTT
- | TRBJ1-2 | TRBV6-5 | - | CASSYMGGHGYTF | TGTGCCAGCAGTTACATGGGGGGGCACGGCTACACCTTC
- | TRBJ2-2 | TRBV5-1 | - | CASSLRPLTNTGELFF | TGCGCCAGCAGCTTGCGTCCTCTAACGAACACCGGGGAGCTGTTTTTT
many | TRBJ2-2 | TRBV5-6 | - | CASSLGPTGELFF | TGTGCCAGCAGTTTAGGACCGACCGGGGAGCTGTTTTTT
- | TRBJ2-2 | TRBV6-2/TRBV6-3 | TRBD2 | CASSYPRTSGLWTGELFF | TGTGCCAGCAGTTACCCCCGGACTAGCGGGCTGTGGACCGGGGAGCTGTTTTTT
few | TRBJ2-7 | TRBV7-6 | - | CASSPEPGFGLNYEQYF | TGTGCCAGCAGCCCAGAGCCGGGGTTCGGGTTGAACTACGAGCAGTACTTC
- | TRBJ1-1 | TRBV5-8 | - | CASSSRGGNTEAFF | TGTGCCAGCAGCTCTCGGGGTGGCAACACTGAAGCTTTCTTT
few | TRBJ2-3 | TRBV29-1 | - | CSVSWQQGDTQYF | TGCAGCGTTTCCTGGCAGCAGGGAGATACGCAGTATTTT
- | TRBJ1-6 | TRBV28 | - | CASSFGQGPTPLHF | TGTGCCAGCAGTTTTGGGCAGGGTCCGACACCCCTCCACTTT
- | TRBJ2-7 | TRBV29-1 | - | CSVESDGSYEQYF | TGCAGCGTTGAAAGCGACGGGTCCTACGAGCAGTACTTC
once | TRBJ2-1 | TRBV20-1 | - | CSASPGGNEQFF | TGCAGTGCTAGCCCCGGGGGCAATGAGCAGTTCTTC
few | TRBJ1-1 | TRBV28 | TRBD1 | CASNIGTGGTSNTEAFF | TGTGCCAGCAACATCGGGACAGGGGGAACTAGCAACACTGAAGCTTTCTTT
few | TRBJ2-3 | TRBV20-1 | TRBD2 | CSARPAGGVDTQYF | TGCAGTGCTAGACCAGCGGGAGGGGTGGATACGCAGTATTTT
- | TRBJ1-1 | TRBV5-5 | - | CASSLGSTGTEAFF | TGTGCCAGCAGCTTGGGCAGTACGGGGACTGAAGCTTTCTTT
few | TRBJ1-2 | TRBV20-1 | - | CSASKGQTTPIANYGYTF | TGCAGTGCTAGCAAAGGACAGACAACACCAATAGCTAACTATGGCTACACCTTC
- | TRBJ2-7 | TRBV12-3/TRBV12-4 | - | CASSLGFPDYEQYF | TGTGCCAGCAGTTTGGGCTTTCCGGATTACGAGCAGTACTTC
- | TRBJ1-2 | TRBV15 | - | CATSRDRQGAYTF | TGTGCCACCAGCAGAGATCGGCAGGGAGCCTACACCTTC
- | TRBJ2-5 | TRBV7-9 | - | CASSLTRDQETQYF | TGTGCCAGCAGCTTGACACGCGACCAAGAGACCCAGTACTTC
few | TRBJ2-7 | TRBV11-2 | - | CASSASRTASYEQYF | TGTGCCAGCAGCGCCTCCCGGACGGCCTCCTACGAGCAGTACTTC
- | TRBJ2-3 | TRBV4-1 | TRBD2 | CASSQGLAGGPPDTQYF | TGCGCCAGCAGCCAGGGACTAGCGGGGGGGCCCCCAGATACGCAGTATTTT
few | TRBJ2-7 | TRBV4-2 | - | CASSQDREQYF | TGTGCCAGCAGCCAAGATCGCGAGCAGTACTTC
- | TRBJ2-5 | TRBV12-3/TRBV12-4 | TRBD1 | CASSFWTGETQYF | TGTGCCAGCAGTTTTTGGACAGGAGAGACCCAGTACTTC
many | TRBJ2-5 | TRBV7-6 | - | CASSAQLASSLQETQYF | TGTGCCAGCAGCGCACAGTTGGCCTCAAGCCTTCAAGAGACCCAGTACTTC
- | TRBJ1-1 | TRBV7-9 | - | CASKLLNTEAFF | TGTGCCAGCAAGTTATTGAACACTGAAGCTTTCTTT
- | TRBJ2-5 | TRBV18 | - | CASSPLTQETQYF | TGTGCCAGCTCACCACTTACCCAAGAGACCCAGTACTTC
few | TRBJ2-7 | TRBV25-1 | - | CASSLGVGAYEQYF | TGTGCCAGCAGTCTCGGGGTGGGGGCCTACGAGCAGTACTTC
- | TRBJ2-2 | TRBV9 | TRBD1 | CASSVPGQGSNTGELFF | TGTGCCAGCAGCGTACCGGGACAGGGCTCCAACACCGGGGAGCTGTTTTTT
- | TRBJ1-1 | TRBV4-3 | - | CASSQEWTAENTEAFF | TGCGCCAGCAGCCAAGAATGGACAGCAGAGAACACTGAAGCTTTCTTT
few | TRBJ2-7 | TRBV25-1 | - | CASSELGWGYEQYF | TGTGCCAGCAGTGAGTTGGGTTGGGGCTACGAGCAGTACTTC
- | TRBJ1-5 | TRBV12-3/TRBV12-4 | - | CASSLALGGVQPQHF | TGTGCCAGCAGTTTAGCGCTCGGGGGCGTCCAGCCCCAGCATTTT
- | TRBJ1-2 | TRBV18 | - | CASSVEGGYGYTF | TGTGCCAGCTCAGTCGAGGGAGGCTATGGCTACACCTTC
- | TRBJ2-7 | TRBV6-5 | - | CASSYRARDSTEQYF | TGTGCCAGCAGTTACAGGGCTAGGGATTCTACCGAGCAGTACTTC
- | TRBJ1-6 | TRBV6-5 | - | CASSYSEVVRSPLHF | TGTGCCAGCAGTTACTCGGAGGTTGTACGGTCACCCCTCCACTTT
- | TRBJ2-7 | TRBV6-5 | TRBD2 | CASRASGSYEQYF | TGTGCCAGCAGGGCTAGCGGGAGCTACGAGCAGTACTTC
- | TRBJ2-7 | TRBV20-1 | - | CSAKGGNSYEQYF | TGCAGTGCGAAAGGGGGGAACTCCTACGAGCAGTACTTC